A single sample is the source of the 2 T cell receptor beta chains below, sequenced in a study of early T cells in non-severe SARS-CoV-2 infection. TCRdb re-called the 5' RACE reads through MiXCR, storing one row per CDR3 protein. This table has tens of thousands of distinct CDR3 sequences, 9.5% to 15% appearing once. The specimen was whole blood. The origin of the receptors is an adult who was a healthcare worker with PCR-confirmed SARS-CoV-2 infection or an uninfected control (not recorded which).

This clonotype was recorded many times. J is TRBJ2-5 and V is TRBV6-6, with unresolved D. The CDR3 is made up of 14 amino acids. Germline CDR1 is MNHNY and CDR2 is SVGAGI (reference sequence). V lost 0 bases and J 2 bases, leaving 7 bases between the germline ends. The CDR3 spells CASSYSDVQETQYF. The CDR3 nucleotides read TGTGCCAGCAGTTACTCGGACGTTCAAGAGACCCAGTACTTC.

This clonotype was observed at least ten times. This chain connects TRBV7-9 to TRBJ1-2; TRBD1 is a possible D gene (5 bases). The CDR3 spans 14 residues. Germline lookup yields CDR1 SEHNR and CDR2 FQNEAQ (reference sequence). V lost 0 bases to trimming and J lost 4 bases, with 9 bases between them. The CDR3 coding sequence is TGTGCCAGCAGCTTAGCAGGGGCCGGCTATGGCTACACCTTC. Translated: CASSLAGAGYGYTF. The whole variable domain, remainder taken from reference TRBV7-9 and TRBJ1-2, is DTGVSQNPRHKITKRGQNVTFRCDPISEHNRLYWYRQTLGQGPEFLTYFQNEAQLEKSRLLSDRFSAERPKGSFSTLEIQRTEQGDSAMYLCASSLAGAGYGYTFGSGTRLTVV.